The 7 T cell receptor beta chains below were found in one sample sequenced in a study of T-cell memory formation after mild COVID-19. TCRdb itself ran the 5' RACE reads through MiXCR, one entry per CDR3 protein. The table has about 390,000 distinct CDR3 sequences, around a sixth seen once. The specimen sequenced was PBMCs or a T cell subset sorted from them (not recorded which). These receptors were obtained from a man aged 18 to 35 who had mild COVID-19 (a few samples of this study predate the infection). Cell type and time point are not known.

The chain joins TRBV11-2 to TRBJ2-3, with no clear D. The CDR3 extends over 15 amino acids. CDR1 and CDR2 (germline): SGHAT, FQNNGV. Trimming shortened V by 7 bases and J by 7 bases, and 21 bases separated the two germline ends. Here the CDR3 reads CASTLRALLENTQYF. DNA for the CDR3: TGTGCCAGCACCCTCCGGGCCCTTTTAGAGAATACGCAGTATTTT.

The V and J genes are TRBV20-1 and TRBJ1-5; tentative D call: TRBD1 (5 bases). CDR3 length: 14 amino acids. V lost 0 bases and J lost 5, with 11 bases in between. The V gene's germline CDR1 is DFQATT and CDR2 SNEGSKA (reference sequence). CDR3 bases: TGCAGTGCTAGAGAGGGACCGTCGCATCAGCCCCAGCATTTT. It specifies CSAREGPSHQPQHF.

The genes are TRBV4-1 and TRBJ2-3, with 12 positions matching TRBD2. The V gene's germline CDR1 is MGHRA and CDR2 YSYEKL. With V trimmed by 4 bases and J by 5 bases, 7 bases remained unmatched. This CDR3 region has 16 residues. The CDR3 protein is CASSPITSGGIDTQYF. Written as DNA, the CDR3 is TGCGCCAGCAGCCCCATTACTAGCGGGGGGATAGATACGCAGTATTTT.

This clonotype has more than one count but fewer than ten. The V gene is TRBV5-1, the J gene TRBJ2-1, with a weak D call TRBD2 (6 bases). Trimming pared 2 bases from V and 4 bases from J, leaving 16 bases between. Germline V CDR1 and CDR2: SGHRS, YFSETQ. The CDR3 loop spans 16 amino acids. In DNA, the CDR3 is TGCGCCAGCAGCTTCCGACCCGGGGGTGGGTACAATGAGCAGTTCTTC. Translating gives CASSFRPGGGYNEQFF.

This clonotype was observed many times. The CDR3 nucleotides read TGCGCCAGCAGCCAAGATCGAGGGTATGGCGGGGAGCTGTTTTTT. Its protein product is CASSQDRGYGGELFF. The V gene is TRBV4-3, the J gene TRBJ2-2; a possible D gene is TRBD2 (5 bases). The CDR3 has 15 amino acids. Deletions cut 0 bases from V and 7 bases from J, with 12 bases between. Germline-derived CDR1 and CDR2 are LGHNA and YSLEER.

V is TRBV7-2 and J is TRBJ1-3; no firm D call. V lost 5 bases and J lost 4, with 6 bases in between. This CDR3 is 12 amino acids long. Germline V CDR1 and CDR2: SGHTA, FQGNSA. The CDR3 region is CASSPLGNTIYF. CDR3 nucleotide sequence: TGTGCCAGCAGCCCACTGGGAAACACCATATATTTT. Using reference TRBV7-2 and TRBJ1-3 for the parts outside the CDR3, the full variable domain is GAGVSQSPSNKVTEKGKDVELRCDPISGHTALYWYRQSLGQGLEFLIYFQGNSAPDKSGLPSDRFSAERTGGSVSTLTIQRTQQEDSAVYLCASSPLGNTIYFGEGSWLTVV.

This clonotype was seen only a few times. V usage is TRBV7-2 and J usage is TRBJ2-1; no definite D call. The CDR3 runs to 15 residues. Between the trimmed V and J ends, which lost 5 bases and 2 bases, there was a span of 13 bases. Germline V gene data show CDR1 as SGHTA and CDR2 as FQGNSA. Here the CDR3 reads CASSTTPLTYNEQFF. CDR3 nucleotides: TGTGCCAGCAGCACGACTCCACTAACCTACAATGAGCAGTTCTTC.